The 15 T cell receptor beta chains in this list originate from one sample, sequenced in a study of T cell changes during pregnancy in multiple sclerosis (dated by TCRdb to 2018 to 2020). Library method: the immunoSEQ multiplex PCR assay. In TCRdb, the immuneACCESS table is reduced to in-frame sequences with V and J assigned. These tables do not hold every clone; where another copy was compared, an unresolved V gene accounts for under half, and the others remain unexplained. Counted in this sample were 50,000 to 60,000 clones; 85% to 90% of them appeared once. The top ten clones comprise around 0.57% of the sample. Source: CD4+ T cells from peripheral blood mononuclear cells, taken in the first trimester of pregnancy. The source is a female donor with multiple sclerosis, enrolled in a pregnancy study.

The rearrangement uses TRBV6-4 and TRBJ2-2, with D unclear. This CDR3 is 13 amino acids long. The V gene's germline CDR1 is MRHNA and CDR2 SNTAGT. Between the trimmed V and J ends, which lost 3 bases and 7 bases, there was a span of 9 bases. CDR3 loop: CASSEGRSGELFF. In DNA form, the CDR3 reads TGTGCCAGCAGTGAGGGCCGCAGCGGGGAGCTGTTTTTT.

The chain links TRBV30 to TRBJ1-1; D is perhaps TRBD1 (6 bases). In germline, CDR1 is GTSNPN, CDR2 SVGIG (reference sequence). Trimming left V 7 bases short and J 3 bases short, with 21 bases between. CDR3 size: 15 residues. The CDR3: CAFTTRDKGDTEAFF. The CDR3 coding sequence is TGTGCCTTCACAACCCGGGACAAGGGGGACACTGAAGCTTTCTTT. Looking up the rest from reference TRBV30 and TRBJ1-1 gives the full variable domain: SQTIHQWPATLVQPVGSPLSLECTVEGTSNPNLYWYRQAAGRGLQLLFYSVGIGQISSEVPQNLSASRPQDRQFILSSKKLLLSDSGFYLCAFTTRDKGDTEAFFGQGTRLTVV.

The chain combines TRBV28 with TRBJ1-4, with 9 nucleotides matching TRBD1. The CDR3 has 16 residues. Per the germline V gene, CDR1 is MDHEN and CDR2 is SYDVKM. V lost 3 bases to trimming and J lost 6 bases; unmatched junction nucleotides: 8. In DNA, the CDR3 is TGTGCCAGCAGTTTCCTATACAGGGGGCGAGATGAAAAACTGTTTTTT. Amino acid sequence: CASSFLYRGRDEKLFF.

This clone was observed once. The rearrangement joins TRBV18 to TRBJ1-4; D is ambiguous. This CDR3 has 13 residues. V dropped 4 bases and J dropped 0 bases, with 3 bases sitting between them. Germline CDR1 reads KGHSH; CDR2 reads LQKENI. CDR3 sequence (DNA): TGTGCCAGCTCACGCGCAACTAATGAAAAACTGTTTTTT. Residues: CASSRATNEKLFF.

The table lists this clone with a count of one. The chain combines TRBV18 with TRBJ1-1, with 9 bases identical to TRBD1. The CDR3 extends over 13 amino acids. The germline CDR1 and CDR2 sequences are KGHSH and LQKENI. V was pared by 3 bases and J by 5 bases, with 1 base of the junction left unmatched. DNA for the CDR3: TGTGCCAGCTCACCGACAGGGGGTACTGAAGCTTTCTTT. Its protein is CASSPTGGTEAFF.

V is TRBV5-6 and J is TRBJ2-1, with 8 positions matching TRBD1. With V trimmed by 2 bases and J by 2 bases, 3 bases remained unmatched. This CDR3 comprises 15 residues. Germline CDR1 reads SGHDT; CDR2 reads YYEEEE. The CDR3 is CASSFRDRPYNEQFF. DNA of the CDR3: TGTGCCAGCAGCTTCCGGGACAGGCCCTACAATGAGCAGTTCTTC.

This chain joins TRBV7-2 and TRBJ1-2, with 8 bases identical to TRBD1. V lost 6 bases and J lost 4; bases outside the gene matches: 10. The length of the CDR3 is 15 residues. The germline V gene has CDR1 SGHTA and CDR2 FQGNSA. CDR3 DNA: TGTGCCAGCAGAAGTCCGGGACAGGTCCTCTATGGCTACACCTTC. Its protein product is CASRSPGQVLYGYTF.

The chain has TRBV6-1 and TRBJ1-5; D unresolved. V lost 4 bases and J 6 bases, leaving 7 bases between the germline ends. From germline, CDR1 is MNHNS and CDR2 SASEGT. This CDR3 comprises 12 residues. The CDR3 loop is CASSVTVQPQHF. CDR3 nucleotide sequence: TGTGCCAGCAGTGTGACTGTTCAGCCCCAGCATTTT.

The V and J genes are TRBV13 and TRBJ2-2, with D possibly matching TRBD1 (5 bases). The CDR3 is 14 amino acids. Trimming pared 3 bases from V and 7 bases from J, leaving 12 bases between. Per the germline V gene, CDR1 is PRHDT and CDR2 is FYEKMQ (reference sequence). CDR3 region: CASSFTRVNGELFF. The CDR3 nucleotides are TGTGCCAGCAGCTTTACCAGGGTCAACGGGGAGCTGTTTTTT. Supplemented by reference TRBV13 and TRBJ2-2, the full variable domain reads AAGVIQSPRHLIKEKRETATLKCYPIPRHDTVYWYQQGPGQDPQFLISFYEKMQSDKGSIPDRFSAQQFSDYHSELNMSSLELGDSALYFCASSFTRVNGELFFGEGSRLTVL.

V gene TRBV28 combines with J gene TRBJ2-2, with D perhaps TRBD1 (5 bases). CDR3 size: 16 residues. CDR1 is MDHEN and CDR2 is SYDVKM in the germline V gene. V lost 3 bases and J lost 5, with 16 bases in between. This CDR3 is CASSFPPQGVTGELFF. In DNA, the CDR3 is TGTGCCAGCAGTTTCCCCCCCCAGGGCGTAACCGGGGAGCTGTTTTTT.

The rearrangement joins TRBV5-5 to TRBJ1-2; no clear D. Deletions cut 0 bases from V and 1 base from J, with 7 bases between. Germline CDR1 reads SGHKS; CDR2 reads YYEKEE (reference sequence). The CDR3 sequence is 14 residues long. DNA for the CDR3: TGTGCCAGCAGCTTGGGAACTCATAACTATGGCTACACCTTC. The encoded protein is CASSLGTHNYGYTF.

This clone came up a few times. The gene calls are TRBV5-1 and TRBJ1-1; weak D call: TRBD1 (6 bases). The CDR3 sequence is 14 residues long. Trimming removed 0 bases at V and 5 bases at J, with 11 bases between. CDR1 SGHRS and CDR2 YFSETQ come from the germline V gene. As DNA, the CDR3 is TGCGCCAGCAGCTTGGAACAGGGCTGGACTGAAGCTTTCTTT. It encodes CASSLEQGWTEAFF.

The J gene is TRBJ1-6, the V gene TRBV10-3; TRBD1 matches at 7 bases. Trimming at V came to 6 bases and at J to 7 bases, leaving 9 bases not matched to a gene. The CDR3 is 15 amino acids. The germline gives CDR1 ENHRY, CDR2 SYGVKD. CDR3 loop: CAIRGQVSGNSPLHF. The CDR3 coding sequence is TGTGCCATCAGAGGACAGGTCTCTGGGAATTCACCCCTCCACTTT.

V is TRBV14 and J is TRBJ2-2; possibly TRBD2 for D (5 bases). CDR3 length: 16 amino acids. Germline CDR1 SGHDN, CDR2 FVKESK. The V gene lost 0 bases and the J gene lost 4 bases, with 12 bases spanning the gap. In DNA, the CDR3 is TGTGCCAGCAGCCAAGATCTCGGCGGGTTCACCGGGGAGCTGTTTTTT. It is translated as CASSQDLGGFTGELFF.

This chain joins TRBV2 and TRBJ2-7; 7 nucleotides line up with TRBD2. V lost 2 bases to trimming and J lost 5 bases; unmatched junction nucleotides: 6. The CDR3 is made up of 14 amino acids. Germline assignment: CDR1 SNHLY and CDR2 FYNNEI. The CDR3 DNA reads TGTGCCAGCAGTGAAAATCAAGCGGGGAACGAGCAGTACTTC. Translating gives CASSENQAGNEQYF.